Each of the 7 T cell receptor beta chains below was sequenced from the same sample in a study of shared clonotypes between healthy human individuals. Method: immunoSEQ multiplex PCR; TCRdb's copy keeps in-frame clones and lacks some. The sample has around 480,000 clones; 75% to 80% are singletons. The sample was PBMCs. These receptors originate from a woman in her thirties or forties in good health. Some clones in this sample may be carry-over from other donors' samples.

For this clone: A much larger clone differs from this one at a single base, so this may be a read error. In the same sample, other DNA sequences code for this CDR3. The chain joins TRBV7-2 to TRBJ1-3; unclear D gene. Germline V lookup: CDR1 SGHTA, CDR2 FQGNSA. The CDR3 contains 13 residues. The ends were cut back, 1 base at V and 2 bases at J, with 3 bases in the middle. The CDR3, as DNA: TGTGCCAGCAGCTTAGGGGCTGGAAACACCATATATTTT. It is translated as CASSLGAGNTIYF.

This chain connects TRBV18 to TRBJ2-7, with 9 bases matching TRBD2. From germline, CDR1 is KGHSH and CDR2 LQKENI. The CDR3 runs to 17 residues. J was trimmed by 6 bases and V by 1 base; bases with no gene match: 13. The CDR3 DNA sequence: TGTGCCAGCTCACCACGGGTTAGAGCGGGAGGTCTGCGCGAGCAGTACTTC. This codes for CASSPRVRAGGLREQYF.

The table lists this clone with many counts. This chain links TRBV27 with TRBJ2-7, with TRBD2 as a possible D gene (5 bases). CDR1 MNHEY and CDR2 SMNVEV come from the germline V gene (reference sequence). The V end lost 0 bases, the J end lost 2 bases, and 5 bases lay between the germline ends. The CDR3 loop spans 13 amino acids. Written as DNA, the CDR3 is TGTGCCAGCAGTTTATCAGCGGCCTACGAGCAGTACTTC. Amino acid sequence: CASSLSAAYEQYF.

V and J are TRBV5-1 and TRBJ2-1, with 11 nucleotides matching TRBD2. Losses at the gene ends were 1 base for V and 6 bases for J; bases not matched to a gene: 6. Germline V gene sequence: CDR1 SGHRS, CDR2 YFSETQ. CDR3 size: 16 residues. The CDR3 spells CASSLTVAGGPNEQFF. In nucleotides, the CDR3 is TGCGCCAGCAGCTTGACCGTAGCGGGAGGGCCCAATGAGCAGTTCTTC.

On this clone itself: Other DNA sequences of this sample code for an identical CDR3. This chain links TRBV2 with TRBJ2-2; D unresolved. This CDR3 is 11 amino acids long. CDR1 is SNHLY, CDR2 FYNNEI, per germline. The germline V and J ends were trimmed by 6 bases and 5 bases, with 4 bases remaining between them. The CDR3 sequence: CASSETGELFF. In DNA, the CDR3 is TGTGCCAGCAGCGAAACCGGGGAGCTGTTTTTT.

The V gene is TRBV7-5, the J gene TRBJ2-2; the table's D call, TRBD1, was not checked against the DNA. TRBV7-5 is designated a pseudogene. There are 17 residues in the CDR3. CDR3 region: CVRSSRDNFSNTGELFF. The CDR3 coding sequence is TGTGTCAGAAGCTCCCGGGACAATTTTTCGAACACCGGGGAGCTGTTTTTT.

The chain carries TRBV4-2 and TRBJ2-7; 9 bases align to TRBD2. J lost 5 bases, V lost 1 base, and 3 bases had no gene match. Per the germline V gene, CDR1 is LGHNA and CDR2 is YNFKEQ. The CDR3 sequence is 14 residues long. The CDR3 DNA sequence: TGTGCCAGCAGCCAAGGACTAGCGGAGAACGAGCAGTACTTC. This encodes CASSQGLAENEQYF.